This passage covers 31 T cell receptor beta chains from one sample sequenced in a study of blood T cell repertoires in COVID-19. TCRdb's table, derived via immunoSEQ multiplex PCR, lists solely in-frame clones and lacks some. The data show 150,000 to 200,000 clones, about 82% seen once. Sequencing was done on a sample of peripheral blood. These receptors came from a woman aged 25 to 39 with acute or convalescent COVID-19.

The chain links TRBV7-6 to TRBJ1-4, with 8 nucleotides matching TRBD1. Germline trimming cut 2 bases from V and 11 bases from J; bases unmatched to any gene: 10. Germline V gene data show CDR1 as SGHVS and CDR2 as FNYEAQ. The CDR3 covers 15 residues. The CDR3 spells CASSLIRGQRGKLFF. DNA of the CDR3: TGTGCCAGCAGCTTAATCAGGGGGCAAAGGGGGAAACTGTTTTTT. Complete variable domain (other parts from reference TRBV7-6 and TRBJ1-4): GAGVSQSPRYKVTKRGQDVALRCDPISGHVSLYWYRQALGQGPEFLTYFNYEAQQDKSGLPNDRFSAERPEGSISTLTIQRTEQRDSAMYRCASSLIRGQRGKLFFGSGTQLSVL.

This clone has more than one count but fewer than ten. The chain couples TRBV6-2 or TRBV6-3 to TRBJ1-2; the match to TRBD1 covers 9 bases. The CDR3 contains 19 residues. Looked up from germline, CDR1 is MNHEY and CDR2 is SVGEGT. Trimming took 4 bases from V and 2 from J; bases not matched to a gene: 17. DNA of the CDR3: TGTGCCAGCAGTTCGACCAACAACCCACAGGGGGCGCGAAACTATGGCTACACCTTC. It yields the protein CASSSTNNPQGARNYGYTF.

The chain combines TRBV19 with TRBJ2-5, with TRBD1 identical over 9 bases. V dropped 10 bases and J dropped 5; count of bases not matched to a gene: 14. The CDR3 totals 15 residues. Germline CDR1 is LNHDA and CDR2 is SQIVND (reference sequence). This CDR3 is CATLEGTGWWETQYF. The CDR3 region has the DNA TGTGCCACCCTGGAAGGGACAGGGTGGTGGGAGACCCAGTACTTC.

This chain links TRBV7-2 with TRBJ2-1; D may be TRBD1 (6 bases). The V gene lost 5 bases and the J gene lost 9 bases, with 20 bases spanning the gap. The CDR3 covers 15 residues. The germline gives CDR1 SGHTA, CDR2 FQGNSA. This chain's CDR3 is CASSTRDKSFGEQFF. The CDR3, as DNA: TGTGCCAGCAGCACTCGGGACAAGAGTTTCGGTGAGCAGTTCTTC.

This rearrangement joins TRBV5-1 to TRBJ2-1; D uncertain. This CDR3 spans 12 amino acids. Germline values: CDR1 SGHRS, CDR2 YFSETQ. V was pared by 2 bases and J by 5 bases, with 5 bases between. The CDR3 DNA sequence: TGCGCCAGCAGCTTACCTAACAATGAGCAGTTCTTC. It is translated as CASSLPNNEQFF.

For the CDR3, the DNA is TGTGCCAGCAGCTTAGTAGGGACTAGCGGGAGGGAGACCCAGTACTTC. Translated, it gives CASSLVGTSGRETQYF. The chain couples TRBV7-2 to TRBJ2-5, with 15 bases matching TRBD2. Germline loops: CDR1 SGHTA, CDR2 FQGNSA. The CDR3 totals 16 residues. V shed 1 base, J shed 5 bases, and the junction held 2 bases outside the gene matches.

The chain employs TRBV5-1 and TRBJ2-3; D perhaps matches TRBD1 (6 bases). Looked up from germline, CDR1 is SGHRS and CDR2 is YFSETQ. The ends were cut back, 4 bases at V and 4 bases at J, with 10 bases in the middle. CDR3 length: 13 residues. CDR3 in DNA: TGCGCCAGCAGCCATAGACAGGCAGATACGCAGTATTTT. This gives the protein CASSHRQADTQYF. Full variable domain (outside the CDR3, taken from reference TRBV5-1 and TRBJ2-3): KAGVTQTPRYLIKTRGQQVTLSCSPISGHRSVSWYQQTPGQGLQFLFEYFSETQRNKGNFPGRFSGRQFSNSRSEMNVSTLELGDSALYLCASSHRQADTQYFGPGTRLTVL.

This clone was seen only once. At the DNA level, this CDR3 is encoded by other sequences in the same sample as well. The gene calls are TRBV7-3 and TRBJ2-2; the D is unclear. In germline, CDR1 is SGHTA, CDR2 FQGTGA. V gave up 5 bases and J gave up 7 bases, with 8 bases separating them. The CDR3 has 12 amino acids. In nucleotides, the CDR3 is TGTGCCAGCAGCCAAGTCGGCGGGGAGCTGTTTTTT. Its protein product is CASSQVGGELFF.

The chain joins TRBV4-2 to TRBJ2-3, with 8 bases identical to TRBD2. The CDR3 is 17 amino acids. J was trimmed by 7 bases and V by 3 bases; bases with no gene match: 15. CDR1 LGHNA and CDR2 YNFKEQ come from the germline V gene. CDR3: CASSHRAGEELVHTQYF. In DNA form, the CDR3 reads TGTGCCAGCAGCCATCGAGCGGGGGAAGAACTAGTCCATACGCAGTATTTT.

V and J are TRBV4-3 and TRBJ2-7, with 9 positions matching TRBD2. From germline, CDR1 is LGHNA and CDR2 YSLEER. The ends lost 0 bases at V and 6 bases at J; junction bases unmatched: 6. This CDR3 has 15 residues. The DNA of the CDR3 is TGCGCCAGCAGCCAAGATCCTAGCGGGGTCTCCGAGCAGTACTTC. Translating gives CASSQDPSGVSEQYF.

CDR3 in DNA: TGTGCCAGCAGCCGGGTATTCCACGAGCAGTACTTC. Translation: CASSRVFHEQYF. The gene calls are TRBV5-6 and TRBJ2-7; D not resolved. CDR1 and CDR2 (germline): SGHDT, YYEEEE. Trimming shortened V by 4 bases and J by 5 bases, and 10 bases separated the two germline ends. CDR3 length: 12 residues.

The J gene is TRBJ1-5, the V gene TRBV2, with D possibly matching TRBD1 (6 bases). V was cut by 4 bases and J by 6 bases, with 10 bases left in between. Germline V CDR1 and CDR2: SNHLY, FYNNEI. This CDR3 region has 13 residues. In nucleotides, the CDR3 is TGTGCCAGCAGTGTCCGGGGGGCTCAGCCCCAGCATTTT. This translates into CASSVRGAQPQHF. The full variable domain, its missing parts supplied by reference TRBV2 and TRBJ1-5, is EPEVTQTPSHQVTQMGQEVILRCVPISNHLYFYWYRQILGQKVEFLVSFYNNEISEKSEIFDDQFSVERPDGSNFTLKIRSTKLEDSAMYFCASSVRGAQPQHFGDGTRLSIL.

The CDR3 DNA reads as TGTGCCAGCAGCTTACGCGCCGTGACAGGGGGAGAGAGGGGGTATGGCTACACCTTC. This codes for CASSLRAVTGGERGYGYTF. The chain has TRBV7-2 and TRBJ1-2; 9 nucleotides agree with TRBD1. The trim removed 2 bases at V and 5 bases at J, leaving 18 bases unmatched. From germline, CDR1 is SGHTA and CDR2 FQGNSA. This CDR3 is built from 19 residues.

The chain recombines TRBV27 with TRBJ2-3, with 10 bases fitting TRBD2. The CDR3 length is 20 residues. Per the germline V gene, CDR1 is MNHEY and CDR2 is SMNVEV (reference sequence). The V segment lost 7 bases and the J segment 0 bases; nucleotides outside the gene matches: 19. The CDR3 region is CASTSSFGTSVVSSTDTQYF. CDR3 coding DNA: TGTGCCAGCACCTCCTCGTTCGGGACTAGCGTTGTATCTAGCACAGATACGCAGTATTTT.

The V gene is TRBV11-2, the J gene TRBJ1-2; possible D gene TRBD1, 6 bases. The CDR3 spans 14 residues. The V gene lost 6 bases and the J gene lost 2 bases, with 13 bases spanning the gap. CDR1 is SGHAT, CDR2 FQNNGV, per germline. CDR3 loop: CASRLTGDNYGYTF. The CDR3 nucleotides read TGTGCCAGCAGATTGACAGGCGACAACTATGGCTACACCTTC. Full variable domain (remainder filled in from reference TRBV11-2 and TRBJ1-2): EAGVAQSPRYKIIEKRQSVAFWCNPISGHATLYWYQQILGQGPKLLIQFQNNGVVDDSQLPKDRFSAERLKGVDSTLKIQPAKLEDSAVYLCASRLTGDNYGYTFGSGTRLTVV.

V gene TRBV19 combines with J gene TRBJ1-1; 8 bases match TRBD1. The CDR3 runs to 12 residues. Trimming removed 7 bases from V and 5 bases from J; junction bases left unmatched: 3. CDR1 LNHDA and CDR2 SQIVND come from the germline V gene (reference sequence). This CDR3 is CASMRDRTEAFF. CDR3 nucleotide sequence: TGTGCCAGTATGAGGGACAGGACTGAAGCTTTCTTT.

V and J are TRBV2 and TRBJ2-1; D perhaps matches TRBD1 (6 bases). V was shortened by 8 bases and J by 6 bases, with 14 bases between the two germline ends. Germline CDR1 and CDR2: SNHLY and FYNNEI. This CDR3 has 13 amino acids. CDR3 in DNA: TGTGCCAGCTTATTGACAGGATCCAATGAGCAGTTCTTC. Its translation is CASLLTGSNEQFF.

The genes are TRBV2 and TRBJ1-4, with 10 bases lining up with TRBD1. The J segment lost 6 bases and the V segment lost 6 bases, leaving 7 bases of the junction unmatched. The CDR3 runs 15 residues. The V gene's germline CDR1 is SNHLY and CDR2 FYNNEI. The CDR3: CASRVDRGRHEKLFF. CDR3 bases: TGTGCCAGCAGGGTTGACAGGGGGCGCCATGAAAAACTGTTTTTT.

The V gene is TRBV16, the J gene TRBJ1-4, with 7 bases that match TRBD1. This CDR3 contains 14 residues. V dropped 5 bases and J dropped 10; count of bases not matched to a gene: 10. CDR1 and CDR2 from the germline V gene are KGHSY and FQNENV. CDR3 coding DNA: TGTGCCAGCAGCGTCGACAGGGTTTGGGGAAAACTGTTTTTT. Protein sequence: CASSVDRVWGKLFF.

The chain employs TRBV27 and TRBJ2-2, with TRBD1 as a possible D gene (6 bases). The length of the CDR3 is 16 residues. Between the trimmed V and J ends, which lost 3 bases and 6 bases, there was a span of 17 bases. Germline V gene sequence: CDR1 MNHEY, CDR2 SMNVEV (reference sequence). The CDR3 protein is CASSFGGGAGPGELFF. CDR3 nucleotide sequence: TGTGCCAGCAGTTTTGGTGGGGGCGCGGGCCCCGGGGAGCTGTTTTTT.

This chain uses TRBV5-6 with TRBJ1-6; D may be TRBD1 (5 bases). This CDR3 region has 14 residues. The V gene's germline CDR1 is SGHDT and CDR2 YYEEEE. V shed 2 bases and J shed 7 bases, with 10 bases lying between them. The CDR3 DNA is TGTGCCAGCAGCTTTGGGGGGATAAATTCACCCCTCCACTTT. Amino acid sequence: CASSFGGINSPLHF.

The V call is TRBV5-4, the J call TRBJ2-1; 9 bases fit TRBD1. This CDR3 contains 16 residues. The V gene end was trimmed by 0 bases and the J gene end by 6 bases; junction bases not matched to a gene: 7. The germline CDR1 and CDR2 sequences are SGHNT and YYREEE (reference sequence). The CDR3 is CASSLVGTGWGNEQFF. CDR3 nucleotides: TGTGCCAGCAGCTTGGTAGGGACAGGGTGGGGCAATGAGCAGTTCTTC.

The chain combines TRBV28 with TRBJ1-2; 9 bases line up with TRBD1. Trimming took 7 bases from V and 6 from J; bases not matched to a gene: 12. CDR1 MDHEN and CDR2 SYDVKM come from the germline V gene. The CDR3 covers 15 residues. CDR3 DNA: TGTGCCAGCACCCCTCCGGGACAGGGTATTAATGGCTACACCTTC. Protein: CASTPPGQGINGYTF.

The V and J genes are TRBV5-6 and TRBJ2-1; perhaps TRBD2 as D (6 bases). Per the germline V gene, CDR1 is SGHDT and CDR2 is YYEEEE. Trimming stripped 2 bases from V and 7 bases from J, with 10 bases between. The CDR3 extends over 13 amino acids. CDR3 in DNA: TGTGCCAGCAGCTTTATAAGCGGGAATGAGCAGTTCTTC. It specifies CASSFISGNEQFF.

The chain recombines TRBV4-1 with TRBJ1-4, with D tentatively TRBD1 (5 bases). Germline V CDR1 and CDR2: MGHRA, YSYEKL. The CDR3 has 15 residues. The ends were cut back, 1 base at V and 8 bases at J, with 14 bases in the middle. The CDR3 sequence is CASSQAAGVGEKLFF. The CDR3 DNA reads TGCGCCAGCAGCCAAGCTGCGGGGGTGGGAGAAAAACTGTTTTTT.

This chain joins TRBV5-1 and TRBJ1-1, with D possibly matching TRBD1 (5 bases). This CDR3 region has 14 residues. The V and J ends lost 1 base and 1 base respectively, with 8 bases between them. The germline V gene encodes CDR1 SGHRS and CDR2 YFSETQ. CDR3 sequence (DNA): TGCGCCAGCAGCTTGATCGGGGGGAACACTGAAGCTTTCTTT. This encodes CASSLIGGNTEAFF.

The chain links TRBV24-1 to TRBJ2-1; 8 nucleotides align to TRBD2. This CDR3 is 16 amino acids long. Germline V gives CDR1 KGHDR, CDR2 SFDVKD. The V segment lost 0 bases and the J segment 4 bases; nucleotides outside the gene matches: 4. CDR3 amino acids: CATSDLGSGDYNEQFF. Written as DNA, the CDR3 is TGTGCCACCAGTGATTTGGGTAGCGGGGATTACAATGAGCAGTTCTTC.

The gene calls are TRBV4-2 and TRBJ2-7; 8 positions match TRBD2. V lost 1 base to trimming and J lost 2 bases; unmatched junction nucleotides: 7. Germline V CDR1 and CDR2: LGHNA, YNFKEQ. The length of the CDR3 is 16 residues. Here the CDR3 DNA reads TGTGCCAGCAGCCAAGCGCTCCGGGGGGGCCCCTACGAGCAGTACTTC. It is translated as CASSQALRGGPYEQYF.

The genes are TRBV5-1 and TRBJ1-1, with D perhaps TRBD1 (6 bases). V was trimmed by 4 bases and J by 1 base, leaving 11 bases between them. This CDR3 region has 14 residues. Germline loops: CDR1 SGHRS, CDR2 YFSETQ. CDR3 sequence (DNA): TGCGCCAGCAGCCACCCAGGGGAGAACACTGAAGCTTTCTTT. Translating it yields CASSHPGENTEAFF.

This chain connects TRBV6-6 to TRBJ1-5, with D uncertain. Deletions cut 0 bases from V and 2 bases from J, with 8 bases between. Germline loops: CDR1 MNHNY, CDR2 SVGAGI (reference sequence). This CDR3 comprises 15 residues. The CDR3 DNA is TGTGCCAGCAGTTACTCGATCGGAGGCAATCAGCCCCAGCATTTT. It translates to CASSYSIGGNQPQHF.

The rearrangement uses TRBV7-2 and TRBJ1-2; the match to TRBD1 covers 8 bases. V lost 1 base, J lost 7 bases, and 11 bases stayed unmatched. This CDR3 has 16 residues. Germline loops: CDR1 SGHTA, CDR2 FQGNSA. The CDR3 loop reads CASSLDAGRGQVGYTF. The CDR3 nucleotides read TGTGCCAGCAGCTTAGATGCGGGCAGGGGGCAAGTTGGCTACACCTTC. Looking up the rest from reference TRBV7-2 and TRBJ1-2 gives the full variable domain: GAGVSQSPSNKVTEKGKDVELRCDPISGHTALYWYRQSLGQGLEFLIYFQGNSAPDKSGLPSDRFSAERTGGSVSTLTIQRTQQEDSAVYLCASSLDAGRGQVGYTFGSGTRLTVV.